The TCR beta chain described here comes from a study of identical twins (dated by TCRdb to about 2016). Regarding the research as a whole: The study deep-sequenced TCR alpha and beta repertoires from monozygotic twins, unrelated adults of various ages and cord blood to test whether fetal clonotypes persist. Replicate twin experiments were performed at different times using different library preparation protocols to rule out contamination.

Library preparation was by 5' RACE. Instrument on record: Illumina HiSeq 2000. A universal primer binding site was added through template switching, and the final cDNA carried a unique molecular identifier so that TCR cDNA molecules could be counted accurately. Specific primers in the conserved constant-segment region were used to synthesize first-strand cDNA for TCR alpha and beta chains. To control for contamination, each cDNA library was double barcoded with a SMART-Mk sample barcode plus Illumina barcodes. TruSeq adapter sequences along with Illumina sample barcodes were introduced in two successive PCR steps. The TCR alpha and beta cDNA libraries were sequenced on the Illumina HiSeq platform using custom primers. The original pipeline was this. Unique molecular identifiers were extracted from raw reads with MiGEC, and CDR3 positions were determined with MiXCR. For each individual, recombination models were inferred using an EM algorithm with the repgenHMM and IGoR tools. The tcR package in R was used for shared clonotype analysis, with sharing normalized by the product of cloneset sizes. Out-of-frame nonproductive sequences were analyzed to study raw recombination free of thymic and clonal selection effects. TCRdb reanalyzed the raw reads on its own, using fastp at Q25 for trimming and MiXCR for clone calling, and kept in-frame beta chains. Each entry merges the rows of one CDR3 protein and shows their most common DNA and genes. These V and J calls originate from TCRdb's pipeline instead of the authors' own analysis. The table for this sample lists 420,000 or so distinct CDR3 sequences; less than 20% of them were counted only once. Jointly, the top ten make up about 12% of the sample.

All donors were healthy Caucasians. Three unrelated non-twin adults were also sequenced: a male aged 18 to 30, a male aged 50 to 60 and a female aged 50 to 60. Miltenyi CD45RO+ enrichment and human naive T-cell isolation kits were used to isolate memory (CD45RO+) and naive T cells from PBMC. Regarding this clonotype: The clone's antigen remains unknown. Base-call qualities are not available, and no considerably larger clone is one nucleotide away.

Per the germline V gene, KGHDR is the CDR1 and SFDVKD is the CDR2. The CDR3 contains 14 residues, cysteine and phenylalanine counted. Of the read, only the CDR3 DNA is kept; its 42 bases are in frame from base 1. Ends trimmed: V by 5 bases, J by 2 bases; bases unmatched to a gene: 4. Paper-wide results and their limitations: Because the same donors could not be followed over many years, the conclusions depended on cross-sectional statistical analysis. Compared with coincidental sharing between unrelated individuals, out-of-frame TCR alpha sequences shared between twins showed an excess of sequences with low generation probability. In beta out-of-frame sequences, excess twin sharing was weaker, because having fewer shared sequences lowered the signal-to-noise ratio. Abundant cord blood beta clonotypes carried fewer insertions; young adult naive repertoires showed a weaker similar trend, while memory repertoires showed none. Zero-insertion analyses could be partly confounded by invariant T cells such as MAIT and iNKT, although diverse VJ usage argued against such confounding for most clonotypes. Out-of-frame TCR alpha sharing in monozygotic twins was systematically underestimated by recombination models, whereas sharing between unrelated individuals was in agreement with the recombination models.

The receptor was isolated from a man aged 50-59 years in good health. Source material: naive T cells sorted from blood. The sample's cell subset or site label is to be understood as: cells isolated with a human naive T-cell isolation kit. The V and J segments used are TRBV24-1 and TRBJ1-2; 7 bases in between match TRBD1. The CDR3 reads as follows: CATSGPDRNYGYTF. The nucleotides read TGTGCCACCAGTGGCCCGGACAGGAACTATGGCTACACCTTC.